This T cell receptor (beta chain) was retrieved from a study of tumor-infiltrating lymphocytes in localized non-small cell lung cancer. Study-wide context: The cohort mixed smokers and never-smokers, several histologies, and some post-neoadjuvant-chemotherapy samples.

The CDR3 spans 13 residues. V dropped 2 bases and J dropped 3 bases, with 8 bases sitting between them. Germline lookup yields CDR1 SQVTM and CDR2 ANQGSEA. Generated by immunoSEQ multiplex PCR, the TCRdb table keeps only in-frame clones and is missing some. The data hold around 8,000 clones, with under 75% observed a single time. Material for sequencing was uninvolved lung tissue not adjacent to the tumor. The chain couples TRBV29-1 to TRBJ1-3; no firm D call. The sequence came from a human donor with non-small cell lung cancer. CDR3 sequence reads: CSVESRVGNTIYF. As DNA, the CDR3 is TGCAGCGTTGAATCAAGGGTTGGAAACACCATATATTTT.